These T cell receptor beta chains were read from a single sample in a study of preoperative IRX-2 immunotherapy in early breast cancer. Produced via immunoSEQ multiplex PCR; TCRdb's table is partial and in-frame only. This table holds around 25,000 clones, 85% to 95% found once. The sequencing here drew on tumor tissue, taken after IRX-2 immunotherapy. These receptors were obtained from a human donor with breast cancer. The CDR3 runs from the conserved cysteine through the conserved F or W. A D gene is named only where the DNA matches it firmly. Only some rows state a clone size, as once, few, many or a class for expanded clones.

j_call d_call v_call clone_size cdr3_length cdr3_aa cdr3_nt
TRBJ1-6 TRBD1 TRBV6-1 NA 13 CASSEGGGRDSHF TGTGCCAGCAGTGAAGGGGGGGGACGGGACAGCCACTTT
TRBJ1-3 NA TRBV7-8 NA 15 CASSLRGVSGNTIYF TGTGCCAGCAGCTTAAGGGGGGTCTCTGGAAACACCATATATTTT
TRBJ1-2 NA TRBV6-1 NA 15 CASSAIGGVPYGYTF TGTGCCAGCAGTGCGATTGGGGGGGTTCCCTATGGCTACACCTTC
TRBJ2-7 TRBD2 TRBV10-3 hyperexpanded 13 CATPSGPSYEQYF TGTGCCACCCCTAGCGGACCCTCCTACGAGCAGTACTTC
TRBJ2-7 NA TRBV27 NA 11 CASIFGGEQYF TGTGCCAGCATCTTTGGAGGCGAGCAGTACTTC
TRBJ2-1 NA TRBV4-3 NA 14 CASSHGTRTNEQFF TGCGCCAGCAGCCATGGGACGAGGACCAATGAGCAGTTCTTC
TRBJ2-2 NA TRBV7-8 NA 14 CASSLLRSTGELFF TGTGCCAGCAGTCTTCTACGCAGCACCGGGGAGCTGTTTTTT
TRBJ1-1 NA TRBV10-1 NA 16 CASSDTNWGGNTEAFF TGCGCCAGCAGTGACACCAACTGGGGGGGGAACACTGAAGCTTTCTTT
TRBJ2-1 TRBD1 TRBV4-2 NA 15 CASSQQTGSYNEQFF TGTGCCAGCAGCCAACAGACAGGGAGTTACAATGAGCAGTTCTTC
TRBJ2-3 TRBD2 TRBV15 NA 16 CATSLPGLAGTDTQYF TGTGCCACCAGCCTCCCGGGTCTAGCGGGCACAGATACGCAGTATTTT
TRBJ2-3 TRBD2 TRBV5-1 NA 16 CASSLVRAGGTDTQYF TGCGCCAGCAGCTTGGTGCGAGCGGGGGGGACAGATACGCAGTATTTT
TRBJ2-7 NA TRBV5-6 NA 15 CASSVRGTGSYEQYF TGTGCCAGCAGCGTGAGGGGGACGGGGTCCTACGAGCAGTACTTC
TRBJ1-2 TRBD1 TRBV29-1 NA 13 CSVPGQGIYGYTF TGCAGCGTTCCGGGACAGGGCATCTATGGCTACACCTTC
TRBJ2-7 NA TRBV28 NA 16 CASSPNGGPSKYEQYF TGTGCCAGCAGTCCTAACGGGGGGCCGAGTAAATACGAGCAGTACTTC
TRBJ2-1 TRBD1 TRBV6-1 NA 15 CASRAWDRAYNEQFF TGTGCCAGCAGGGCCTGGGACAGGGCCTACAATGAGCAGTTCTTC
TRBJ2-2 NA TRBV7-3 NA 12 CASRQNTGELFF TGTGCCAGCAGGCAAAACACCGGGGAGCTGTTTTTT
TRBJ1-5 TRBD1 TRBV18 NA 15 CASSMTGAPDQPQHF TGTGCCAGCTCAATGACAGGGGCCCCCGATCAGCCCCAGCATTTT
TRBJ2-7 TRBD2 TRBV9 NA 14 CASSVVAGTYEQYF TGTGCCAGCAGCGTAGTAGCGGGGACCTACGAGCAGTACTTC
TRBJ1-4 NA TRBV2 few 13 CASRLAGPEKLFF TGTGCCAGCAGACTGGCAGGACCGGAAAAACTGTTTTTT
TRBJ2-7 TRBD1 TRBV7-9 NA 15 CASSSDRGRYYEQYF TGTGCCAGCAGCTCCGACAGGGGGCGCTACTACGAGCAGTACTTC